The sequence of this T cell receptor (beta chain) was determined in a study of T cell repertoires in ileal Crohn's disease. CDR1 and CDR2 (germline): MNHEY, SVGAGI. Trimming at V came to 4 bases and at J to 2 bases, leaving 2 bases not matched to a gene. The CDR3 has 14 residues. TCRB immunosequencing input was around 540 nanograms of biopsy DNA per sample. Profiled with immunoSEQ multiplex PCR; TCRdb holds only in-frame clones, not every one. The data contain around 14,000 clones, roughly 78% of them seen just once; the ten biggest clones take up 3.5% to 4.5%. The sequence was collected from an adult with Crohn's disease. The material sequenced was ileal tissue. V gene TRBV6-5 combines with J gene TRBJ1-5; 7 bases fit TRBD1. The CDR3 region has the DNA TGTGCCAGCAGTTTAACAGGGGGCAATCAGCCCCAGCATTTT. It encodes CASSLTGGNQPQHF.